This T cell receptor beta chain derives from a study of shared clonotypes between healthy human individuals. The overall study: Per donor, three plates held CD4 naive cells, three held CD4 memory, two held CD8 naive and one held CD8 memory. Broader study findings: Large sequencing depth failed to make sorted-subset sequencing complete, rarefaction showed.

CDR3 length: 15 amino acids. After removal of 4 bases from V and 4 bases from J, the junction contained 8 bases not matched to a gene. Looked up from germline, CDR1 is SGHRS and CDR2 is YFSETQ. TCRdb's copy holds only in-frame clones and misses some; the assay was immunoSEQ multiplex PCR. The sample has under 2,500,000 clones, under 97% seen once. This clone was found once. Its antigen is still unknown. V gene TRBV5-1 combines with J gene TRBJ2-3, with TRBD2 matching 8 bases. The sequenced material came from naive CD4+ T cells sorted from blood. Subset defined: CD45RA+ positively selected. This clonotype was sampled from a man between 18 and 35 years old in good health. CDR3 amino acids: CASSRGAGVSDTQYF. CDR3 sequence (DNA): TGCGCCAGCAGCCGGGGAGCGGGAGTGTCAGATACGCAGTATTTT. Together with reference TRBV5-1 and TRBJ2-3, the CDR3 gives the full variable domain: KAGVTQTPRYLIKTRGQQVTLSCSPISGHRSVSWYQQTPGQGLQFLFEYFSETQRNKGNFPGRFSGRQFSNSRSEMNVSTLELGDSALYLCASSRGAGVSDTQYFGPGTRLTVL.